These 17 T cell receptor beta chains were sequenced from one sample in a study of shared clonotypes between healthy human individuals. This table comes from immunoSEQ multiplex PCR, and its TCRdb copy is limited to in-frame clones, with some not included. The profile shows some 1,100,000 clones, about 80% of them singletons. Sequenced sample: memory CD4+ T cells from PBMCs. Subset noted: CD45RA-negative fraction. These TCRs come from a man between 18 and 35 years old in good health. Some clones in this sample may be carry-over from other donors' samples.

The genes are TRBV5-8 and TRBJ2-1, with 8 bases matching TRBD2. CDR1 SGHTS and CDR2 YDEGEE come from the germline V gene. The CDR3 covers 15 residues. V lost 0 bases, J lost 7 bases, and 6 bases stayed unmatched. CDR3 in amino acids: CASSLVKASGNEQFF. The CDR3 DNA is TGTGCCAGCAGCTTGGTCAAGGCTAGCGGGAATGAGCAGTTCTTC. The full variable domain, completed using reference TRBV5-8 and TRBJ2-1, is EAGVTQSPTHLIKTRGQQATLRCSPISGHTSVYWYQQALGLGLQFLLWYDEGEERNRGNFPPRFSGRQFPNYSSELNVNALELEDSALYLCASSLVKASGNEQFFGPGTRLTVL.

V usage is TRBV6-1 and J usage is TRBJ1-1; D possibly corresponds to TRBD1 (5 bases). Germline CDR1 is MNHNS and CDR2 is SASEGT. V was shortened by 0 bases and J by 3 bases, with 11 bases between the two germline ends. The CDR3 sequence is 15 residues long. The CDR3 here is CASSEAKGYDTEAFF. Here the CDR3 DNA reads TGTGCCAGCAGTGAAGCGAAGGGGTACGACACTGAAGCTTTCTTT.

In nucleotides, the CDR3 is TGTGCCAGCAGCTTGTTTGGACAAGCCGTCACAGATACGCAGTATTTT. It yields the protein CASSLFGQAVTDTQYF. The chain combines TRBV11-2 with TRBJ2-3; TRBD1 might be the D (5 bases). V was pared by 3 bases and J by 2 bases, with 15 bases between. The CDR3 extends over 16 amino acids. Germline CDR1 reads SGHAT; CDR2 reads FQNNGV.

The CDR3 sequence is CASSPDGGETQYF. The CDR3 coding sequence is TGTGCCAGCTCACCGGACGGCGGAGAGACCCAGTACTTC. J is TRBJ2-5 and V is TRBV18; no definite D call. CDR1 and CDR2 from the germline V gene are KGHSH and LQKENI. With 3 bases removed from V and 4 bases from J, the gap between germline ends came to 9 bases. The CDR3 loop spans 13 amino acids. The full variable domain, with the rest looked up from reference TRBV18 and TRBJ2-5, is NAGVMQNPRHLVRRRGQEARLRCSPMKGHSHVYWYRQLPEEGLKFMVYLQKENIIDESGMPKERFSAEFPKEGPSILRIQQVVRGDSAAYFCASSPDGGETQYFGPGTRLLVL.

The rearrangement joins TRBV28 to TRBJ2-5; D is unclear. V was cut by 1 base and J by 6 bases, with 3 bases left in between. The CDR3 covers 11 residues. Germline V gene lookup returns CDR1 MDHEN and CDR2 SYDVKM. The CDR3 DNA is TGTGCCAGCAGTTTATACCAGACCCAGTACTTC. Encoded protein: CASSLYQTQYF.

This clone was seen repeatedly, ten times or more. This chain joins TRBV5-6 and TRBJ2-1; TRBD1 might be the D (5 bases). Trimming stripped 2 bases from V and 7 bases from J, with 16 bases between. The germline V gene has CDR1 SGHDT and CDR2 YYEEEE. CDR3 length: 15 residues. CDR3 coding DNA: TGTGCCAGCAGCTTAACCAGGGAATCGGTAAATGAGCAGTTCTTC. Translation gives CASSLTRESVNEQFF.

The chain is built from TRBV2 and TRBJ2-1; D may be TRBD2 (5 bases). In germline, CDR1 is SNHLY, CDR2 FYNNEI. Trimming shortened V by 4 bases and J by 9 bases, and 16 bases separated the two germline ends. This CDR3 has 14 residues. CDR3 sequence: CASSGGGFSFEQFF. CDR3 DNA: TGTGCCAGCAGTGGTGGCGGGTTTAGCTTTGAGCAGTTCTTC.

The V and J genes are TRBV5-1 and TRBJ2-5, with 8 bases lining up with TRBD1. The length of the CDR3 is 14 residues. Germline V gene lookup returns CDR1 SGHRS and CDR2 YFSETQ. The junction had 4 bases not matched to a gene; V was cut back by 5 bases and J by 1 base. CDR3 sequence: CASRPGQGQETQYF. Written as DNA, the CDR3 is TGCGCCAGCAGGCCCGGACAGGGCCAAGAGACCCAGTACTTC. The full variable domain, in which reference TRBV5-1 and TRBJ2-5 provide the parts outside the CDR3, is KAGVTQTPRYLIKTRGQQVTLSCSPISGHRSVSWYQQTPGQGLQFLFEYFSETQRNKGNFPGRFSGRQFSNSRSEMNVSTLELGDSALYLCASRPGQGQETQYFGPGTRLLVL.

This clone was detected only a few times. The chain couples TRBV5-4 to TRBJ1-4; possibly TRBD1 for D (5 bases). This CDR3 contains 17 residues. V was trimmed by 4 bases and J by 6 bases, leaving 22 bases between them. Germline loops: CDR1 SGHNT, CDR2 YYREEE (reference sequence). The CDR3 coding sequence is TGTGCCAGCAGCGACCGGGGACGCGGCCACCGGGATGAAAAACTGTTTTTT. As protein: CASSDRGRGHRDEKLFF.

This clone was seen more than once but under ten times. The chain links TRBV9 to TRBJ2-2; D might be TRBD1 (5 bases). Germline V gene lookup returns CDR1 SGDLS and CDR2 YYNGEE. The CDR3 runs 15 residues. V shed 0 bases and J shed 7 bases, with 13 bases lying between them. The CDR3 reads CASSVATGAVGELFF. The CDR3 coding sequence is TGTGCCAGCAGCGTAGCTACTGGGGCGGTCGGGGAGCTGTTTTTT.

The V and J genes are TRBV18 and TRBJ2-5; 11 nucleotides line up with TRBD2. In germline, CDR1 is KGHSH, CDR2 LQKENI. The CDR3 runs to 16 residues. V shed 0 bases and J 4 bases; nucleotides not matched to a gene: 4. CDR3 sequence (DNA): TGTGCCAGCTCACCACCCCGACTAGCGGGGCTAGAGACCCAGTACTTC. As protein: CASSPPRLAGLETQYF.

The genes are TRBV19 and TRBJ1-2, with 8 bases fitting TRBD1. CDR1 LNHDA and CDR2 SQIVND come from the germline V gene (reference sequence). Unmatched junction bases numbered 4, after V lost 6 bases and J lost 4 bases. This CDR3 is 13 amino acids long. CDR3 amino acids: CASSTGQVYGYTF. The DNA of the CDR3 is TGTGCCAGTAGCACGGGACAGGTCTATGGCTACACCTTC.

CDR3 in DNA: TGCGCCAGCAGCCAAGAAGGAGCGGGCCATTCCGGGGAGCTGTTTTTT. This gives the protein CASSQEGAGHSGELFF. This chain uses TRBV4-1 with TRBJ2-2; D perhaps matches TRBD2 (6 bases). This CDR3 is built from 16 residues. V dropped 0 bases and J dropped 6 bases, with 14 bases sitting between them. Germline V gives CDR1 MGHRA, CDR2 YSYEKL.

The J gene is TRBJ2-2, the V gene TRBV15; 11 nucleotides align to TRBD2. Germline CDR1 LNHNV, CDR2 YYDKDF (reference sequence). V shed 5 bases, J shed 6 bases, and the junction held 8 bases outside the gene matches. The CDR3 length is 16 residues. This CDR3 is CATSFLAGGFPGELFF. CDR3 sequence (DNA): TGTGCCACCAGCTTTCTAGCGGGAGGATTCCCCGGGGAGCTGTTTTTT. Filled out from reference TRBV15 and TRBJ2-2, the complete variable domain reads DAMVIQNPRYQVTQFGKPVTLSCSQTLNHNVMYWYQQKSSQAPKLLFHYYDKDFNNEADTPDNFQSRRPNTSFCFLDIRSPGLGDTAMYLCATSFLAGGFPGELFFGEGSRLTVL.

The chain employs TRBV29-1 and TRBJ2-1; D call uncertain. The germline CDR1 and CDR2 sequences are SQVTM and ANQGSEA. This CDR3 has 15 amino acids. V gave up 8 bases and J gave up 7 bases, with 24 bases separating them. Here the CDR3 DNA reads TGCAGCTCGGGTAATAGTCAGTATACGGAGAATGAGCAGTTCTTC. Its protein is CSSGNSQYTENEQFF.

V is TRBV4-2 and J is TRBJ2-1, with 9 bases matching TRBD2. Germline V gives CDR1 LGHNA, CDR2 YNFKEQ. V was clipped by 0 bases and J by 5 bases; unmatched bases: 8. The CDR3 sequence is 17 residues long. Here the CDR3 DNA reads TGTGCCAGCAGCCAAGATCGAGCGGCGGGGGGGCACAATGAGCAGTTCTTC. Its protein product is CASSQDRAAGGHNEQFF.

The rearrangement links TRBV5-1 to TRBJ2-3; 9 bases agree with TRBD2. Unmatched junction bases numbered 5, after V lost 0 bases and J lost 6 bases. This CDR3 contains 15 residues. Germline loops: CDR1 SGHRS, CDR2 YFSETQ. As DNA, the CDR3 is TGCGCCAGCAGCTTGGCTGCGGGAGGGTCGGATACGCAGTATTTT. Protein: CASSLAAGGSDTQYF.